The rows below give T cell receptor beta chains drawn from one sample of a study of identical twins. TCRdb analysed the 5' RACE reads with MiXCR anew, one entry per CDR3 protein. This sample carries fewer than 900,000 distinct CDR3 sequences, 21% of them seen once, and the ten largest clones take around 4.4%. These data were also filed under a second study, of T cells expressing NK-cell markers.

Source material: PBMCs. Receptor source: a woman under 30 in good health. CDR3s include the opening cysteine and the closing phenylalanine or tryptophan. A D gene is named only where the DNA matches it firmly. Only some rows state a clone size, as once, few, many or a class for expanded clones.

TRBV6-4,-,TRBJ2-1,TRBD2,CASSDLNKRGVQFF,TGTGCCAGCAGTGACTTGAACAAGCGGGGGGTGCAGTTCTTC
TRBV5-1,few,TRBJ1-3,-,CASSLEVSGYGGNTIYF,TGCGCCAGCAGCTTGGAAGTATCTGGTTATGGAGGAAACACCATATATTTT
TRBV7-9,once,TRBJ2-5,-,CASSPTTEETQYF,TGTGCCAGCAGCCCCACGACAGAAGAGACCCAGTACTTC
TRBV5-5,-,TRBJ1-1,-,CASSLRDGLTMNTEAFF,TGTGCCAGCAGCTTGAGGGACGGCCTTACCATGAACACTGAAGCTTTCTTT
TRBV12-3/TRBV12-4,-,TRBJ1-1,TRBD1,CASTSGGAEAFF,TGTGCCAGCACCTCAGGGGGGGCTGAAGCTTTCTTT
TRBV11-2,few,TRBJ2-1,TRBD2,CASSLALASNEQFF,TGTGCCAGCAGCTTAGCACTAGCGAGCAATGAGCAGTTCTTC
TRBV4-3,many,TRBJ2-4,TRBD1,CASSQVGGRGLLAKNIQYF,TGCGCCAGCAGCCAAGTAGGCGGCAGGGGGTTATTAGCCAAAAACATTCAGTACTTC
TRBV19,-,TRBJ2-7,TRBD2,CASSPLTSEYEQYF,TGTGCCAGTAGTCCCTTGACTAGCGAGTACGAGCAGTACTTC
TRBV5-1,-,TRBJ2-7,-,CASTPSEQYF,TGCGCCAGCACCCCCAGCGAGCAGTACTTC
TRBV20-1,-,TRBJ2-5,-,CSARHLEQETQYF,TGCAGTGCTCGCCACTTGGAACAAGAGACCCAGTACTTC
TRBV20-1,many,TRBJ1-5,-,CSARDPGGSQPQHF,TGCAGTGCTAGAGATCCCGGGGGGAGTCAGCCCCAGCATTTT
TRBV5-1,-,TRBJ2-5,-,CASSGGTEKFYQETQYF,TGCGCCAGCAGTGGGGGGACGGAGAAATTTTACCAAGAGACCCAGTACTTC
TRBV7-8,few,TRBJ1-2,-,CASSRIGTENLYGYTF,TGTGCCAGCAGCCGGATCGGGACGGAGAACCTCTATGGCTACACCTTC
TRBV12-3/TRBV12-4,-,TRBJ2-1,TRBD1,CASSAEDREHEQFF,TGTGCCAGCAGTGCCGAGGACAGGGAGCATGAGCAGTTCTTC
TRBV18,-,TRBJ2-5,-,CASSPPNQETQYF,TGTGCCAGCTCACCACCCAACCAAGAGACCCAGTACTTC
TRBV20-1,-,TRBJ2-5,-,CSARRAGQETQYF,TGCAGTGCTAGACGGGCCGGACAAGAGACCCAGTACTTC
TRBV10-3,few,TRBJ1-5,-,CAISAGQHNQPQHF,TGTGCCATCAGTGCCGGACAGCACAATCAGCCCCAGCATTTT